The T cell receptor (beta chain) under discussion was sequenced for a study of shared clonotypes between healthy human individuals. Source study methods: With immunoSEQ giving junction-only sequences and no quality scores, filtering differed. Sequencing was performed with immunoSEQ multiplex PCR; in TCRdb, only in-frame clones are kept and a portion is missing. V, J and clone size were drawn from that table, and D and trimming were deduced from the DNA. The table records approximately 1.9 million clones, around 93% of them present only once. The CDR3 is 15 residues long. Germline V gene lookup returns CDR1 SGDLS and CDR2 YYNGEE. V dropped 0 bases and J dropped 5 bases, with 14 bases sitting between them. In the naive CD8 group, cells lacked CD45RO and were positively selected for CCR7, so terminally differentiated effector memory CD45RA+ cells were left out. A word on this clone: Other DNA sequences in this sample translate to the same CDR3.

This clonotype was sampled from a man younger than 35 in good health. Some clones in this sample may be carry-over from other donors' samples. Sequencing was done on a sample of naive CD8+ T cells from PBMCs. This sequence joins TRBV9 and TRBJ2-5, with D possibly matching TRBD1 (7 bases). This CDR3 is CASSVGGGGRETQYF. The CDR3 coding sequence is TGTGCCAGCAGCGTAGGAGGAGGGGGCAGGGAGACCCAGTACTTC.